The 5 T cell receptor beta chains reported below all come from one sample, sequenced in a study of blood T cell repertoires in COVID-19. Produced via immunoSEQ multiplex PCR; TCRdb's table is partial and in-frame only. The table has over 60,000 clones, about 88% seen once; the top ten hold about 2.9%. Input material: peripheral blood. The source of these receptors is a man in his 70s with active or convalescent COVID-19.

The CDR3 is CATSSVLRLNYGYTF. As DNA, the CDR3 is TGTGCCACCTCATCCGTGCTCCGACTCAACTATGGCTACACCTTC. The chain couples TRBV19 to TRBJ1-2, with no clear D. Trimming took off 10 bases at V and 2 bases at J, with 20 bases between the two ends. Germline assignment: CDR1 LNHDA and CDR2 SQIVND (reference sequence). The CDR3 is 15 amino acids.

The rearrangement uses TRBV4-1 and TRBJ1-6; D call uncertain. V was clipped by 3 bases and J by 7 bases, with 19 bases between them. This CDR3 contains 17 residues. The germline CDR1 and CDR2 sequences are MGHRA and YSYEKL. CDR3 loop: CASSQQEASTRNSPLHF. CDR3 nucleotide sequence: TGCGCCAGCAGCCAGCAAGAAGCTTCCACCCGAAATTCACCCCTCCACTTT.

This clone was seen just once. This chain connects TRBV27 to TRBJ2-3; D is unclear. The CDR3 consists of 12 residues. Germline V gives CDR1 MNHEY, CDR2 SMNVEV (reference sequence). Trimming cost V 5 bases and J 6 bases, with 9 bases left between them. This chain's CDR3 is CASSQHGDTQYF. CDR3 DNA sequence: TGTGCCAGCAGTCAACACGGGGATACGCAGTATTTT.

The chain has TRBV2 and TRBJ2-7; possibly TRBD2 for D (5 bases). Germline CDR1 is SNHLY and CDR2 is FYNNEI. The CDR3 consists of 14 residues. V lost 6 bases, J lost 2 bases, and 14 bases lay in between. CDR3 amino acids: CASRRTPSTYEQYF. CDR3 sequence (DNA): TGTGCCAGCAGGAGGACTCCCAGCACCTACGAGCAGTACTTC.

The chain uses TRBV6-6 and TRBJ2-7; D is perhaps TRBD1 (6 bases). Germline V gene lookup returns CDR1 MNHNY and CDR2 SVGAGI (reference sequence). The CDR3 covers 13 residues. Trimming removed 10 bases from V and 4 bases from J, with 17 bases in between. The CDR3 loop reads CATHEGVRYEQYF. In DNA, the CDR3 is TGTGCCACCCACGAGGGGGTTAGGTACGAGCAGTACTTC.